This T cell receptor (beta chain) was recovered during a study of cytomegalovirus exposure and HLA in healthy donors. Study-wide context: The approximately 120 validation repertoires were reported in a later analysis to have been generated on the same platform as the roughly 680 first-cohort repertoires. Study-level findings and limits: In vitro experiments confirmed that three CMV-associated chains were specific for CMV antigens. Roughly 170 TCR beta chains were listed as cytomegalovirus-associated.

The CDR3 extends over 16 amino acids. The ends lost 5 bases at V and 6 bases at J; junction bases unmatched: 8. The germline gives CDR1 MNHEY, CDR2 SMNVEV (reference sequence). In this sample, this clone turned up once. Its antigen is still unknown. Measured with immunoSEQ multiplex PCR; TCRdb has only the in-frame clones, and not every one. The sample lists 200,000 to 300,000 clones; approximately 87% were seen once. The receptor comes from a man between 18 and 29 years old in good health and CMV-seronegative. The sample consisted of PBMCs. The gene calls are TRBV27 and TRBJ1-5; 12 bases are shared with TRBD1. CDR3 DNA sequence: TGTGCCAGCAGTGCTGGGACAGGGGGCTTTTCTCAGCCCCAGCATTTT. It encodes CASSAGTGGFSQPQHF.